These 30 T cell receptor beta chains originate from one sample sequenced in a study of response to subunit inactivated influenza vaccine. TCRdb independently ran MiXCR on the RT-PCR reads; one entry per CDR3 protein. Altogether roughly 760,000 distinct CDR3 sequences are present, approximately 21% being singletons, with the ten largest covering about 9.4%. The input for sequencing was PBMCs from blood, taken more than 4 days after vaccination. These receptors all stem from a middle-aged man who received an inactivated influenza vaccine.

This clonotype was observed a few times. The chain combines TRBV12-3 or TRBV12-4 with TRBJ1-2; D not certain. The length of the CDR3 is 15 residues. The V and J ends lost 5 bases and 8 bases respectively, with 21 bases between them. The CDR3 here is CASSPRLGPQYGYTF. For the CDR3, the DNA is TGTGCCAGCAGTCCCCGCCTTGGCCCCCAGTACGGCTACACCTTC.

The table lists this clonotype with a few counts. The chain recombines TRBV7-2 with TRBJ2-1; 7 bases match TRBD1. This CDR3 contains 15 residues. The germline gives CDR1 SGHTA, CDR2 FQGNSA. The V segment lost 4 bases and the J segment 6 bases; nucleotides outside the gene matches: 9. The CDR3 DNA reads TGTGCCAGCAGCTCAGCAGGGGGTCCAAGCAATGAGCAGTTCTTC. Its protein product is CASSSAGGPSNEQFF.

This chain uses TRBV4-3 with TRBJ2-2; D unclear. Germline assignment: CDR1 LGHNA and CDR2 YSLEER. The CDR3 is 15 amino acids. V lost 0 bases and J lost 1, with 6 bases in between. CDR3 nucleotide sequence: TGCGCCAGCAGCCAAGATCGGATGAACACCGGGGAGCTGTTTTTT. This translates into CASSQDRMNTGELFF.

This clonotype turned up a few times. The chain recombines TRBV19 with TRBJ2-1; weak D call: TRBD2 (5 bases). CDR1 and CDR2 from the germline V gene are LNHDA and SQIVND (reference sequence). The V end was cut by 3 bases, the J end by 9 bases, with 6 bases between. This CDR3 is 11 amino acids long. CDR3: CASSIGLEQFF. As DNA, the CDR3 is TGTGCCAGTAGTATTGGACTTGAGCAGTTCTTC.

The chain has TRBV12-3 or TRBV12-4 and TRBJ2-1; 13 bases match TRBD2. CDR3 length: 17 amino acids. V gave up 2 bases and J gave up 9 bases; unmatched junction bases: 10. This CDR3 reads CASSLRGRLAGGGEQFF. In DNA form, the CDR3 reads TGTGCCAGCAGTTTAAGGGGTCGACTAGCGGGGGGAGGTGAGCAGTTCTTC.

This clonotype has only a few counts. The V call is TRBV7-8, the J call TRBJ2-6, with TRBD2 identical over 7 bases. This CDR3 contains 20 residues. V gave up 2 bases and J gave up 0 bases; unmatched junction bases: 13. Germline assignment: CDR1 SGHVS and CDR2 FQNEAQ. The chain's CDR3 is CASSLSGMGRAFSGANVLTF. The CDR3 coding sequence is TGTGCCAGCAGCTTAAGCGGGATGGGGCGGGCCTTCTCTGGGGCCAACGTCCTGACTTTC.

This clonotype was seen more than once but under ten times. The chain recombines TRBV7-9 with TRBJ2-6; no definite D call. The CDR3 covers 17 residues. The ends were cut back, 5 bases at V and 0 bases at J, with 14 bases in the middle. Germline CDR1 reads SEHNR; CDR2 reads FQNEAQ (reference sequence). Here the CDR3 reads CASSPPQGRSGANVLTF. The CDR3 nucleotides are TGTGCCAGCAGCCCCCCCCAAGGACGCTCTGGGGCCAACGTCCTGACTTTC.

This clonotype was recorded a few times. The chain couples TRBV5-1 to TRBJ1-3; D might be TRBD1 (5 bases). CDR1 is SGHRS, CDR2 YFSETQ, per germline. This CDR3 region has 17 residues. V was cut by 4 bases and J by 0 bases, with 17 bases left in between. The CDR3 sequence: CASSRGDRDYSGNTIYF. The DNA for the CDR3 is TGCGCCAGCAGCCGCGGGGACCGGGACTACTCTGGAAACACCATATATTTT.

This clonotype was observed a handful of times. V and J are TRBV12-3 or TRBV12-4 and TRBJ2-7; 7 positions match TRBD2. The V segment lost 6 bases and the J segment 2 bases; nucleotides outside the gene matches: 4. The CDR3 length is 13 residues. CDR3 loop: CASRRSGAYEQYF. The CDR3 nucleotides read TGTGCCAGCAGACGGAGCGGGGCCTACGAGCAGTACTTC.

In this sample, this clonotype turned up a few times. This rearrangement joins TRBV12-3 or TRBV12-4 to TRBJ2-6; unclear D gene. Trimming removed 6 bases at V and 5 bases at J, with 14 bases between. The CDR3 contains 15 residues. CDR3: CASSPEALRANVLTF. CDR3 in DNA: TGTGCCAGCAGCCCCGAGGCCCTTCGGGCCAACGTCCTGACTTTC.

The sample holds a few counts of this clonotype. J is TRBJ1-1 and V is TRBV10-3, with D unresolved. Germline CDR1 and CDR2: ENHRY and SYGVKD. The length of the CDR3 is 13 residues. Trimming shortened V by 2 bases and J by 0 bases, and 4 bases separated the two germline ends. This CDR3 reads CAISEDLNTEAFF. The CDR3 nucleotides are TGTGCCATCAGTGAGGATCTGAACACTGAAGCTTTCTTT.

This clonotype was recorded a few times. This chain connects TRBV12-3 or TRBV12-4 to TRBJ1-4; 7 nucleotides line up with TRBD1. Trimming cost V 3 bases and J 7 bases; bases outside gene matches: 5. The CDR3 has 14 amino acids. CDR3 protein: CASSLKGGSEKLFF. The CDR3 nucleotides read TGTGCCAGCAGTTTGAAAGGGGGCAGTGAAAAACTGTTTTTT.

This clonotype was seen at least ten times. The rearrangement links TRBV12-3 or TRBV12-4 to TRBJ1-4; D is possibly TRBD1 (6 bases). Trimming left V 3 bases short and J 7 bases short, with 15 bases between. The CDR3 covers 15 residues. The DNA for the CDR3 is TGTGCCAGCAGTTTCGCGGGGGCGCGGGTTGAAAAACTGTTTTTT. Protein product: CASSFAGARVEKLFF.

The CDR3 reads CASSLGQSLNTEAFF. The CDR3, as DNA: TGTGCCAGCAGCTTAGGGCAGAGCTTGAACACTGAAGCTTTCTTT. V usage is TRBV7-6 and J usage is TRBJ1-1; D is unresolved. V dropped 1 base and J dropped 0 bases, with 9 bases sitting between them. The CDR3 loop spans 15 amino acids. Germline lookup yields CDR1 SGHVS and CDR2 FNYEAQ.

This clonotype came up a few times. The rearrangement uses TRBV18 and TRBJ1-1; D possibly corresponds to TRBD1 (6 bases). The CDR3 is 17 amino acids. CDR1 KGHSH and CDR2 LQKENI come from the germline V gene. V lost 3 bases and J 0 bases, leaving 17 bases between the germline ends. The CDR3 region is CASSPGELAGVNTEAFF. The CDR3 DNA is TGTGCCAGCTCACCTGGTGAATTGGCAGGGGTGAACACTGAAGCTTTCTTT.

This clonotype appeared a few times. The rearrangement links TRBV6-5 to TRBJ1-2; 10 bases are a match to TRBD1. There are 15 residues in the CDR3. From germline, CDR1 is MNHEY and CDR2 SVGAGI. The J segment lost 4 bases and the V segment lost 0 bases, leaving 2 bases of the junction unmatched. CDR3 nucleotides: TGTGCCAGCAGTTACTCGGGACAGGGGATCTATGGCTACACCTTC. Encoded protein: CASSYSGQGIYGYTF.

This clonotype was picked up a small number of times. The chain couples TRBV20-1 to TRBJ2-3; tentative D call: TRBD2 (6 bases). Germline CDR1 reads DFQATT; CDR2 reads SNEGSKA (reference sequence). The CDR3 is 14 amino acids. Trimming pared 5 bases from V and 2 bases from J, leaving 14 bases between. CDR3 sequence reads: CSAYTGLPTDTQYF. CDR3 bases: TGCAGTGCTTATACGGGACTTCCCACAGATACGCAGTATTTT.

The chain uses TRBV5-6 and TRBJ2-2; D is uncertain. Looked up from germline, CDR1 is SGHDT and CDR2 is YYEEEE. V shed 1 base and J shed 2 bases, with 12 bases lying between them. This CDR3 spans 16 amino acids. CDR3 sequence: CASSLLWSRNTGELFF. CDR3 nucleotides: TGTGCCAGCAGCTTGCTTTGGTCCAGAAACACCGGGGAGCTGTTTTTT.

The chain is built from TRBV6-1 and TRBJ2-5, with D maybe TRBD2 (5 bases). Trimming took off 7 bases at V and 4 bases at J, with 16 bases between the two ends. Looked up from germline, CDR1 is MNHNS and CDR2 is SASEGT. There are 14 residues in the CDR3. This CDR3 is CASTREPHRETQYF. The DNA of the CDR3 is TGTGCCAGCACAAGGGAGCCCCACAGAGAGACCCAGTACTTC.

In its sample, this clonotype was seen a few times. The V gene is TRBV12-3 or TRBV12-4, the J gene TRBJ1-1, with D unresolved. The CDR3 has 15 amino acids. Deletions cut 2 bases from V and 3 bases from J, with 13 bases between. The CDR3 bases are TGTGCCAGCAGTTTACCGGGAATGGAGGACACTGAAGCTTTCTTT. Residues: CASSLPGMEDTEAFF.

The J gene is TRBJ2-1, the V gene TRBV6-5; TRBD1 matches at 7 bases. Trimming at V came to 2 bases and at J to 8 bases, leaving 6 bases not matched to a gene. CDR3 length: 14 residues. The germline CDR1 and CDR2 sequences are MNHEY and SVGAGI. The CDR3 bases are TGTGCCAGCAGTTACGTAAGACAGGGTCATGAGCAGTTCTTC. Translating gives CASSYVRQGHEQFF.

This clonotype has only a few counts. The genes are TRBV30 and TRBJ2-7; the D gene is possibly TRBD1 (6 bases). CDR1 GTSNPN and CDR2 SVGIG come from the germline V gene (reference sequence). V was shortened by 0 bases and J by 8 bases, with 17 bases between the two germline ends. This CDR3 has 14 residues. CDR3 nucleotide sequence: TGTGCCTGGAGTGTCCAGGGGAGTACTAGGAAGCAGTACTTC. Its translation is CAWSVQGSTRKQYF.

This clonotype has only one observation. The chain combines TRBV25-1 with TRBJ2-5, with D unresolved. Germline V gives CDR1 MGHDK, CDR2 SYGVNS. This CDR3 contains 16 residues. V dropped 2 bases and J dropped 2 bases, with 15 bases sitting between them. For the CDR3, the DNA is TGTGCCAGCAGTGAAGGTTCGACAATTGGACAAGAGACCCAGTACTTC. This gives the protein CASSEGSTIGQETQYF. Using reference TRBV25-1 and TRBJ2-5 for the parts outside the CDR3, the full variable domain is EADIYQTPRYLVIGTGKKITLECSQTMGHDKMYWYQQDPGMELHLIHYSYGVNSTEKGDLSSESTVSRIRTEHFPLTLESARPSHTSQYLCASSEGSTIGQETQYFGPGTRLLVL.

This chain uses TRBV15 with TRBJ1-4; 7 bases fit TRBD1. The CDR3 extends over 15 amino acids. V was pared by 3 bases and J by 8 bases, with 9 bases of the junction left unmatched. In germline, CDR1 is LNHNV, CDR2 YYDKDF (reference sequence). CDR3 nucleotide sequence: TGTGCCACCAGCAGTCTCACAGGGGTTGGAGAAAAACTGTTTTTT. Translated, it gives CATSSLTGVGEKLFF.

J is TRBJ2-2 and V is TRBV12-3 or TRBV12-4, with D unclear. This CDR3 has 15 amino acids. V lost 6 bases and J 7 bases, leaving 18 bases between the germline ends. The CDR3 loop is CASSPRSRSVGELFF. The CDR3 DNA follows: TGTGCCAGCAGCCCCCGGAGCCGGAGTGTCGGGGAGCTGTTTTTT.

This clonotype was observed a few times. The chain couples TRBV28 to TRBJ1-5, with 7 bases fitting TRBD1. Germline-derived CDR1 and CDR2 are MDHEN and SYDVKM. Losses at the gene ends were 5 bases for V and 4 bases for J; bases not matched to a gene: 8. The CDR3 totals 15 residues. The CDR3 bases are TGTGCCAGCAGTCTTGGGGACAGACTAAATCAGCCCCAGCATTTT. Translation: CASSLGDRLNQPQHF.

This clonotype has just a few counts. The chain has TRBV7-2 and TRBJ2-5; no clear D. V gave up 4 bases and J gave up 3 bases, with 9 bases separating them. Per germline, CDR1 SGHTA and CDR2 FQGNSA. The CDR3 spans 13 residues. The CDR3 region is CASSYSPEETQYF. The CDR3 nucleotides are TGTGCCAGCAGCTATAGCCCCGAAGAGACCCAGTACTTC.

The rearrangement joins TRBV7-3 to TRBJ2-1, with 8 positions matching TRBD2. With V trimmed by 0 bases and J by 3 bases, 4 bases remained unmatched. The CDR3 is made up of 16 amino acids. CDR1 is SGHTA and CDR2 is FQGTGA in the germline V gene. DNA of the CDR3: TGTGCCAGCAGCTTAACCTTGGCGGGAGGCTACAATGAGCAGTTCTTC. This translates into CASSLTLAGGYNEQFF.

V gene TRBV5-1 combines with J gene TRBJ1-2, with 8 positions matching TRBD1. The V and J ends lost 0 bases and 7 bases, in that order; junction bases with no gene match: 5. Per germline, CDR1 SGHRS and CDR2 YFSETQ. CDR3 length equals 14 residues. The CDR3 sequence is CASSLVAGGSGYTF. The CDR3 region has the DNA TGCGCCAGCAGCTTGGTGGCAGGGGGCTCTGGCTACACCTTC.

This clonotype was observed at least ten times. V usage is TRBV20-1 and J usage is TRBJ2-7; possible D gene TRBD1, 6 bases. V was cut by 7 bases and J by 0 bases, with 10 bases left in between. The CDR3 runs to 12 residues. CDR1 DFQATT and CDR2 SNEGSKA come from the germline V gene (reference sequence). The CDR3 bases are TGCAGTGGGAGAGGGGGCTCCTACGAGCAGTACTTC. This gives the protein CSGRGGSYEQYF.